These T cell receptor beta chains were read from a single sample in a study of cytotoxic CD8 clonotypes in ibrutinib-treated CLL. Assay used: immunoSEQ multiplex PCR; TCRdb lists only in-frame clones, some missing. The table includes roughly 51,000 clones, around half detected once. The input for sequencing was PBMCs, taken after 12 months of ibrutinib treatment. These receptor sequences come from a human donor with chronic lymphocytic leukemia. Each CDR3 is given with its conserved first and last residue. Fields, in order: CDR3 DNA, CDR3 protein, clone size, V gene, D gene, J gene. D genes are given only for firm matches. Size is stated for part of the rows, as once, few or many counts, or as a class when the clone is expanded.

TGTGCCAGCAGTGAGCCCTCAGGGGAATCTAACTATGGCTACACCTTC | CASSEPSGESNYGYTF | NA | TRBV6-1 | NA | TRBJ1-2
TGCAGCGTTGATCGTACAGGGGGAGGCGAGCAGTACTTC | CSVDRTGGGEQYF | NA | TRBV29-1 | TRBD1 | TRBJ2-7
TGTGCCAGCAGCTCAACAGGGGCTAACTATGGCTACACCTTC | CASSSTGANYGYTF | NA | TRBV7-8 | TRBD1 | TRBJ1-2
TGTGCCAGCAGTGTTTTCATTAACGACAATCAGCCCCAGCATTTT | CASSVFINDNQPQHF | many | TRBV6-1 | NA | TRBJ1-5
TGCAGTGCTTACGATCGGGAGACCCAGTACTTC | CSAYDRETQYF | NA | TRBV20-1 | NA | TRBJ2-5
TGTGCCAGCAGTCAAGGCAGTTTTAGCAATCAGCCCCAGCATTTT | CASSQGSFSNQPQHF | NA | TRBV27 | NA | TRBJ1-5
TGTGCCAGCGTACGGGTATCGGGCACAGATACGCAGTATTTT | CASVRVSGTDTQYF | NA | TRBV7-3 | NA | TRBJ2-3
TGTGCCAGCAGCTCGGGGCAAGCGTCAGGCCAGGATGAGCAGTTCTTC | CASSSGQASGQDEQFF | once | TRBV7-2 | NA | TRBJ2-1
TGTGCTAGCAGCCCCGGGACAGGGGGTAATGAAAAACTGTTTTTT | CASSPGTGGNEKLFF | NA | TRBV7-7 | TRBD1 | TRBJ1-4
TGTGCCAGCAGTGAACCCCCCGGGCAGGGGGTGAGCCTACTCGAGCAGTACTTC | CASSEPPGQGVSLLEQYF | few | TRBV2 | TRBD1 | TRBJ2-7
TGTGCCAGCTCACCGGGACAGGGATACACCGGGGAGCTGTTTTTT | CASSPGQGYTGELFF | many | TRBV18 | TRBD1 | TRBJ2-2
TGTGCCATCAGAGTTGACAGGACAGCCTCCTACGAGCAGTACTTC | CAIRVDRTASYEQYF | NA | TRBV6-1 | NA | TRBJ2-7
TGTGCCACCAGAGGGGGGACAGGGTCCACCGGGGAGCTGTTTTTT | CATRGGTGSTGELFF | NA | TRBV15 | TRBD1 | TRBJ2-2
TGTGCCAGCAGTTACTCGGGGAGGGGGCAGCAGCCCCAGCATTTT | CASSYSGRGQQPQHF | many | TRBV6-6 | TRBD1 | TRBJ1-5
TGTGCCAGCTCGCCGGACGGATCGAACTATGGCTACACCTTC | CASSPDGSNYGYTF | NA | TRBV18 | NA | TRBJ1-2
TGCAGCGGATGGTACAATGAGCAGTTCTTC | CSGWYNEQFF | few | TRBV29-1 | NA | TRBJ2-1
TGTGCCAGCAGTTATCGACCGGGACAGGGGCCGTACGAGCAGTACTTC | CASSYRPGQGPYEQYF | once | TRBV27 | TRBD1 | TRBJ2-7
TGTGCCAGCAGTGAATCGTCCCCAGGGCGAGGGAACTACGAGCAGTACTTC | CASSESSPGRGNYEQYF | few | TRBV2 | NA | TRBJ2-7
TGCGCCAGCAGCTTTGGTAGATCAGAGACCCAGTACTTC | CASSFGRSETQYF | few | TRBV5-1 | NA | TRBJ2-5
TGTGCCAGCAGCATAAGCGGGACGAACACCGGGGAGCTGTTTTTT | CASSISGTNTGELFF | few | TRBV5-4 | TRBD2 | TRBJ2-2
TGTGCCAGCAGTTTCGGGGGAGAGTACAATGAGCAGTTCTTC | CASSFGGEYNEQFF | NA | TRBV27 | NA | TRBJ2-1
TGTGCCAGCAGCACTTCGACAGGTTCGACCCAGTACTTC | CASSTSTGSTQYF | NA | TRBV7-3 | NA | TRBJ2-5
TGCGCCAGCAGCGTAGAGGGTTGGCAGTTCTTC | CASSVEGWQFF | NA | TRBV5-1 | NA | TRBJ2-1
TGCAGCTCCCAGACAGGGGGGATGGTAGATACGCAGTATTTT | CSSQTGGMVDTQYF | NA | TRBV29-1 | TRBD1 | TRBJ2-3
TGTGCCACTCGGCGACCAACCTACGAGCAGTACTTC | CATRRPTYEQYF | few | TRBV28 | NA | TRBJ2-7
TGTGCCAGCAGCGTAGAGGCAGGGGGCCAGGGTAAGGCCAAAAACATTCAGTACTTC | CASSVEAGGQGKAKNIQYF | NA | TRBV9 | TRBD1 | TRBJ2-4
TGTGCCAGCAGTTCGCCCAGCTCCTACAATGAGCAGTTCTTC | CASSSPSSYNEQFF | few | TRBV6-6 | NA | TRBJ2-1
TGTGCCAGCAGCGACCCTGCTAGGGATGAACGTGGCTACACCTTC | CASSDPARDERGYTF | NA | TRBV7-9 | NA | TRBJ1-2
TGTGCCAGTAGTATTGGCATGGCGAGGGAGCAGTACTTC | CASSIGMAREQYF | few | TRBV19 | NA | TRBJ2-7
TGTGCCAGCAGCTTAGTCGGGGCCACTTACAATGAGCAGTTCTTC | CASSLVGATYNEQFF | NA | TRBV7-9 | NA | TRBJ2-1
TGTGCCAGCAGCTTGGGTCAAAACTCCTACGAGCAGTACTTC | CASSLGQNSYEQYF | NA | TRBV5-6 | NA | TRBJ2-7
TGTGCCAGCAGTTGGGGGGACAGTGGCTATGGCTACACCTTC | CASSWGDSGYGYTF | few | TRBV28 | TRBD1 | TRBJ1-2
TGTGCCAGCTCCCCGACTAGCGGGGACAATTCAGATACGCAGTATTTT | CASSPTSGDNSDTQYF | NA | TRBV18 | TRBD2 | TRBJ2-3
TGTGCCAGCAGCACGGGACGGAACGAAGCTTTCTTT | CASSTGRNEAFF | NA | TRBV7-6 | NA | TRBJ1-1
TGTGCCAGTAGTACCCCCCGACAGGGTGGGGGCTATGGCTACACCTTC | CASSTPRQGGGYGYTF | NA | TRBV19 | TRBD1 | TRBJ1-2
TGCAGCTTAGGGACAGGCTACAATGAGCAGTTCTTC | CSLGTGYNEQFF | NA | TRBV29-1 | TRBD1 | TRBJ2-1
TGTGCCAGCAGCTTGAGGATGGGGAAGACCTATGGCTACACCTTC | CASSLRMGKTYGYTF | NA | TRBV5-6 | NA | TRBJ1-2
TGCGCCAGCAGCTCCACCCAGAACACTGAAGCTTTCTTT | CASSSTQNTEAFF | few | TRBV5-1 | NA | TRBJ1-1
TGTGCCAGCAGTTACGACCAGGGGCAACATGGCTACACCTTC | CASSYDQGQHGYTF | NA | TRBV6-6 | NA | TRBJ1-2
TGTGCCAGCAGTCTGTGGACAGGAGGGGAAAAGGCTGAAGCTTTCTTT | CASSLWTGGEKAEAFF | NA | TRBV28 | TRBD1 | TRBJ1-1
TGTGCCACCAGCAGAGATCTGTCCTCTGGGGCCAACGTCCTGACTTTC | CATSRDLSSGANVLTF | NA | TRBV15 | NA | TRBJ2-6
TGCAGCGTTGACCCGCTACTATATGGCTACACCTTC | CSVDPLLYGYTF | NA | TRBV29-1 | NA | TRBJ1-2
TGTGCCACCCGGCGGTCGGGGGATACGCAGTATTTT | CATRRSGDTQYF | many | TRBV6-1 | NA | TRBJ2-3
TGTGCCAGCAGTTACGAGGCCTCGACCTACGAGCAGTACTTC | CASSYEASTYEQYF | NA | TRBV6-6 | NA | TRBJ2-7
TGTGCCAGTAGTATAGTAAACCAGCCCCAGCATTTT | CASSIVNQPQHF | few | TRBV19 | NA | TRBJ1-5
TGTGCCAGCAGCCAATCACGACAAGTGGGCAGGGATACGCAGTATTTT | CASSQSRQVGRDTQYF | NA | TRBV16 | NA | TRBJ2-3
TGTGCCAGCGGGCTCACTCCAGATACGCAGTATTTT | CASGLTPDTQYF | many | TRBV7-2 | NA | TRBJ2-3
TGTGCCAGCTCGGACGTGGGGGAGTCCGGGGAGCTGTTTTTT | CASSDVGESGELFF | NA | TRBV18 | NA | TRBJ2-2
TGTGCCAGCAGTGATAGGGGCCGGTCACCCCTCCACTTT | CASSDRGRSPLHF | NA | TRBV2 | NA | TRBJ1-6
TGCGCCAGCAGCCTTTTGGCAGTTACTAATGAAAAACTGTTTTTT | CASSLLAVTNEKLFF | few | TRBV4-1 | NA | TRBJ1-4
TGCGCCAGCAGCCCCGGGACAGGCCTAAATAATTCACCCCTCCACTTT | CASSPGTGLNNSPLHF | few | TRBV5-1 | TRBD1 | TRBJ1-6
TGTGCCAGCAGCTTGGAGAGCTCCTACGAGCAGTACTTC | CASSLESSYEQYF | NA | TRBV5-5 | NA | TRBJ2-7
TGTGCCAGTAGTGCTCGGGAACCCAACACTGAAGCTTTCTTT | CASSAREPNTEAFF | NA | TRBV19 | NA | TRBJ1-1
TGTGCCAGCAGTTCACCGGGAGGGACTAGCGCAACAGATACGCAGTATTTT | CASSSPGGTSATDTQYF | NA | TRBV28 | TRBD2 | TRBJ2-3
TGTGCCAGCGGAACCGGGTCTAGGACAAGTGAGCAGTTCTTC | CASGTGSRTSEQFF | NA | TRBV7-3 | NA | TRBJ2-1
TGTGCCAGCAGCTTGCCGGAGGGGCCAAACACCGGGGAGCTGTTTTTT | CASSLPEGPNTGELFF | NA | TRBV5-6 | NA | TRBJ2-2